This TCR beta chain comes out of a study of CXCR3-negative and CXCR3-positive naive CD8 T cells. Whole-study context: A total of approximately 140 million TRB reads was generated, with about 1.5 +/- 0.3 million per library.

On this clonotype: The antigen is undetermined.

CDR3 length equals 15 residues. Germline V gene lookup returns CDR1 DFQATT and CDR2 SNEGSKA (reference sequence). Each TRB cDNA library was prepared by 5' RACE (with UMI labels). After re-calling the 5' RACE reads, TCRdb lists one entry per CDR3 protein, DNA absent. The sample includes 120,000 to 150,000 distinct CDR3 sequences. Study conclusions and caveats: Memory CD8+ cells had much lower diversity, and both naive subsets had comparably high diversity. Researchers report that CXCR3-positive naive cells carry more hydrophobic TRB CDR3s than CXCR3-negative naive cells. Similar TRBV-TRBJ gene usage was seen in naive CXCR3-negative and CXCR3-positive cells, but not in memory cells.

Naivety in CD8+ T cells corresponded to a CD45RO-CCR7+CD27+CD95- phenotype. The source is a human donor in good health. Some clones in this sample may be carry-over from other donors' samples. J is TRBJ2-5 and V is TRBV20-1; no DNA is available, so the TRBD1 call from TCRdb remains unchecked. Specimen: naive CXCR3+ CD8+ T cells from blood. Noted subset: CD45RO-CCR7+CD27+CD95- naive CD8+ T cells expressing CXCR3 (TNR3+). This CDR3 reads CSASSLTLPGAGQYF.